The count of the clone carrying this T cell receptor (beta chain) is one. Following autologous stem cell transplantation, relapse occurred in every patient, and exposure to brentuximab vedotin varied. Deletions cut 1 base from V and 0 bases from J, with 9 bases between. The CDR3 length is 15 residues. Germline CDR1 LNHDA, CDR2 SQIVND (reference sequence). Data came from immunoSEQ multiplex PCR; TCRdb stores just in-frame clones and leaves some out. The sample includes roughly 61,000 clones, around 91% of them seen just once. The data were obtained in a study of PD-1 blockade in classical Hodgkin lymphoma.

The sample consisted of peripheral blood mononuclear cells (PBMCs), taken at baseline. This receptor was taken from a human donor with classical Hodgkin lymphoma. This chain links TRBV19 with TRBJ1-2, with unresolved D. The CDR3 DNA reads TGTGCCAGTAGTATAGGCCTGACCCCTAACTATGGCTACACCTTC. Amino acid sequence: CASSIGLTPNYGYTF.